The 30 T cell receptor beta chains listed next were all sequenced from one sample in a study of regulatory T cells in long-lasting Graves disease. Construction of the TCR beta libraries employed iRepertoire HTBI primers in conjunction with Arm-PCR of CDR3 regions. MiXCR was run by TCRdb on the multiplex PCR reads, yielding one entry per CDR3 protein. Seen here are over 450,000 distinct CDR3 sequences, more than 10% observed once, and the top ten hold around 9.3%. Time point meaning: newly diagnosed GD, antithyroid drugs for less than 3 months. With RNA extracted from PBMCs as input, the TCR library was made. The same sample was also used in a study of T cells in Graves' hyperthyroidism and ophthalmopathy.

The sequences come from peripheral blood mononuclear cells (PBMCs), collected at new diagnosis, from a patient treated with antithyroid drugs. These receptors all stem from a woman aged 30 to 39 with Graves disease.

The genes are TRBV20-1 and TRBJ2-1; 11 bases align to TRBD2. The CDR3 is 13 residues long. V gave up 4 bases and J gave up 8 bases; unmatched junction bases: 4. Germline V gene data show CDR1 as DFQATT and CDR2 as SNEGSKA (reference sequence). This CDR3 is CSAKLAGVHEQFF. The CDR3 bases are TGCAGTGCTAAACTAGCGGGAGTCCATGAGCAGTTCTTC.

This clonotype was detected a few times. The chain couples TRBV19 to TRBJ2-7; tentative D call: TRBD1 (6 bases). This CDR3 region has 18 residues. The V end lost 4 bases, the J end lost 3 bases, and 25 bases lay between the germline ends. CDR1 is LNHDA, CDR2 SQIVND, per germline (reference sequence). The CDR3 DNA reads as TGTGCCAGTAGTACACGAGGGATGGGTCTGGGACAACGCTACGAGCAGTACTTC. Translation gives CASSTRGMGLGQRYEQYF.

This clonotype was observed many times. V and J are TRBV27 and TRBJ1-3; D might be TRBD1 (6 bases). Germline CDR1 and CDR2: MNHEY and SMNVEV (reference sequence). The CDR3 loop spans 14 amino acids. Trimming took off 1 base at V and 8 bases at J, with 12 bases between the two ends. CDR3 region: CASSLYGGAYTIYF. CDR3 sequence (DNA): TGTGCCAGCAGTTTATATGGGGGCGCATACACCATATATTTT.

There are many counts of this clonotype. The chain combines TRBV7-2 with TRBJ2-1, with TRBD1 matching 7 bases. The V gene end was trimmed by 5 bases and the J gene end by 4 bases; junction bases not matched to a gene: 17. The CDR3 has 18 residues. The germline V gene encodes CDR1 SGHTA and CDR2 FQGNSA. The CDR3 region is CASSPHFSLRGLYNEQFF. The CDR3 region has the DNA TGTGCCAGCAGCCCCCATTTTTCCCTGAGGGGGCTGTACAATGAGCAGTTCTTC. The full variable domain, rest sourced from reference TRBV7-2 and TRBJ2-1, is GAGVSQSPSNKVTEKGKDVELRCDPISGHTALYWYRQSLGQGLEFLIYFQGNSAPDKSGLPSDRFSAERTGGSVSTLTIQRTQQEDSAVYLCASSPHFSLRGLYNEQFFGPGTRLTVL.

The chain employs TRBV30 and TRBJ1-1; D not resolved. V shed 8 bases and J shed 6 bases, with 16 bases lying between them. Germline loops: CDR1 GTSNPN, CDR2 SVGIG (reference sequence). This CDR3 is 12 amino acids long. The CDR3 here is CAQAGSFPEAFF. The CDR3 DNA sequence: TGTGCCCAAGCCGGAAGTTTCCCTGAAGCTTTCTTT.

This clonotype was observed at least ten times. This chain connects TRBV2 to TRBJ1-1; D possibly corresponds to TRBD1 (5 bases). The CDR3 contains 13 residues. CDR1 and CDR2 (germline): SNHLY, FYNNEI. The ends were cut back, 4 bases at V and 4 bases at J, with 10 bases in the middle. The chain's CDR3 is CASSANRFTEAFF. The CDR3 DNA reads as TGTGCCAGCAGTGCTAACAGGTTCACTGAAGCTTTCTTT.

About this clonotype: This may arise from a read error, as a much more abundant clone is one base away. This chain connects TRBV28 to TRBJ2-7; TRBD2 matches 8 bases. Germline CDR1 and CDR2: MDHEN and SYDVKM. The CDR3 consists of 15 residues. DNA for the CDR3: TGTGCCAGCAGCTCGGTTGCGGGAGGCTCCTACAAGCAGTACTTC. It translates to CASSSVAGGSYKQYF.

This clonotype was observed a handful of times. This chain links TRBV12-3 or TRBV12-4 with TRBJ2-7; 9 nucleotides line up with TRBD2. The CDR3 runs to 18 residues. With V trimmed by 4 bases and J by 0 bases, 13 bases remained unmatched. The CDR3: CASSSQGTSWYYSYEQYF. CDR3 coding DNA: TGTGCCAGCAGTTCCCAGGGGACTAGCTGGTACTACTCCTACGAGCAGTACTTC.

The chain is built from TRBV5-1 and TRBJ2-3, with D perhaps being TRBD1 or TRBD2 (5 bases each). The CDR3 runs to 17 residues. Trimming took off 6 bases at V and 3 bases at J, with 23 bases between the two ends. Germline CDR1 is SGHRS and CDR2 is YFSETQ. CDR3 region: CASKPPKGTAFTDTQYF. Written as DNA, the CDR3 is TGCGCCAGCAAGCCCCCCAAAGGGACGGCCTTTACAGATACGCAGTATTTT.

This chain links TRBV18 with TRBJ2-1, with 16 nucleotides matching TRBD2. The V gene's germline CDR1 is KGHSH and CDR2 LQKENI. Germline trimming cut 8 bases from V and 8 bases from J; bases unmatched to any gene: 15. The CDR3 runs 18 residues. The CDR3 loop reads CASTTPGLAGGPKDEQFF. The CDR3 DNA reads as TGTGCCAGCACGACTCCGGGACTAGCGGGAGGGCCGAAGGATGAGCAGTTCTTC.

This clonotype showed up just a few times. The rearrangement links TRBV18 to TRBJ2-7; D might be TRBD1 or TRBD2, each matching 5 bases. Deletions cut 3 bases from V and 5 bases from J, with 14 bases between. Germline V gene data show CDR1 as KGHSH and CDR2 as LQKENI. The CDR3 is 14 residues long. The CDR3 here is CASSPNFEGNEQYF. Written as DNA, the CDR3 is TGTGCCAGCTCACCCAATTTTGAGGGGAACGAGCAGTACTTC.

This clonotype was found many times. The rearrangement joins TRBV5-1 to TRBJ2-7, with 7 bases identical to TRBD2. The CDR3 totals 13 residues. Trimming at V came to 3 bases and at J to 2 bases, leaving 2 bases not matched to a gene. CDR1 is SGHRS and CDR2 is YFSETQ in the germline V gene. CDR3 in DNA: TGCGCCAGCAGCTCAACTAGCGCCTACGAGCAGTACTTC. It is translated as CASSSTSAYEQYF.

Of note for this clonotype: A read error may account for a junction end that differs from germline. The chain is built from TRBV7-2 and TRBJ2-5; D gene uncertain. Looked up from germline, CDR1 is SGHTA and CDR2 is FQGNSA. The CDR3 totals 14 residues. CDR3 DNA: TGTGCCAGCAACTTAGATGTCAGTCAAGAGACCCAGTACTTC. This translates into CASNLDVSQETQYF.

This clonotype was counted once. This chain joins TRBV2 and TRBJ2-7; 10 bases map to TRBD2. The CDR3 covers 14 residues. V lost 3 bases to trimming and J lost 5 bases; unmatched junction nucleotides: 4. CDR1 SNHLY and CDR2 FYNNEI come from the germline V gene. CDR3 sequence: CASSDGTSVHEQYF. CDR3 DNA sequence: TGTGCCAGCAGTGACGGGACTAGCGTCCACGAGCAGTACTTC.

Worth noting for this clonotype: One end of the junction does not line up with germline, which may come from a read error. The chain uses TRBV30 and TRBJ1-6; tentatively, D is TRBD1 (6 bases). This CDR3 is built from 13 residues. The germline V gene has CDR1 GTSNPN and CDR2 SVGIG (reference sequence). CDR3 amino acids: CASGAQRNSSLHF. In DNA form, the CDR3 reads TGTGCCTCAGGGGCTCAGCGGAATTCATCCCTCCACTTT.

This clonotype was observed at least ten times. Germline and junction disagree at one end, which may indicate a read error. V gene TRBV7-9 combines with J gene TRBJ2-1; maybe TRBD1 (6 bases). Germline values: CDR1 SEHNR, CDR2 FQNEAQ (reference sequence). The CDR3 sequence is 12 residues long. The CDR3 sequence: CASSLLGGEQFF. In DNA, the CDR3 is TGCGCCAGCAGCCTCCTTGGGGGCGAGCAGTTCTTC.

This clonotype was detected a few times. A read error is possible here, since a much larger clone lies one base away. The V and J genes are TRBV11-2 and TRBJ1-4; unclear D gene. V was pared by 1 base and J by 10 bases, with 13 bases between. The CDR3 has 14 amino acids. Germline CDR1 reads SGHAT; CDR2 reads FQNNGV. CDR3 bases: TGTGCCAGCAGCTTAGTCGGCCACCATGGAAAACTGTTTTTT. Residues: CASSLVGHHGKLFF.

V usage is TRBV20-1 and J usage is TRBJ2-2, with TRBD2 identical over 7 bases. The CDR3 totals 12 residues. Germline CDR1 DFQATT, CDR2 SNEGSKA (reference sequence). With V trimmed by 7 bases and J by 5 bases, 4 bases remained unmatched. The CDR3 bases are TGCAGTGGGGGGGGAGAGACCGGGGAGCTGTTTTTT. As protein: CSGGGETGELFF.

This clonotype showed up many times. V and J are TRBV2 and TRBJ1-2, with no clear D. Trimming removed 6 bases from V and 3 bases from J, with 11 bases in between. Germline lookup yields CDR1 SNHLY and CDR2 FYNNEI. This CDR3 is 13 amino acids long. The CDR3: CASRGGAYYGYTF. The CDR3 coding sequence is TGTGCCAGCAGGGGAGGTGCCTACTATGGCTACACCTTC.

This clonotype came up many times. DNA for the CDR3: TGTGCCAGCAGTTACAATGCCTCGATGTTGACTAGCGGTTCCACAGATACGCAGTATTTT. As protein: CASSYNASMLTSGSTDTQYF. The chain couples TRBV6-5 to TRBJ2-3; TRBD2 matches 9 bases. The CDR3 loop spans 20 amino acids. J was trimmed by 2 bases and V by 2 bases; bases with no gene match: 17. From germline, CDR1 is MNHEY and CDR2 SVGAGI.

This clonotype was counted at least ten times. The chain links TRBV27 to TRBJ2-1, with TRBD1 identical over 7 bases. With V trimmed by 7 bases and J by 9 bases, 6 bases remained unmatched. CDR3 length equals 12 residues. Germline assignment: CDR1 MNHEY and CDR2 SMNVEV (reference sequence). The CDR3 sequence is CASTHRGSEQFF. As DNA, the CDR3 is TGTGCCAGCACCCACAGGGGTAGTGAGCAGTTCTTC.

This clonotype turned up a few times. The rearrangement joins TRBV4-1 to TRBJ2-3, with D tentatively TRBD1 or TRBD2 (5 bases each). V lost 6 bases and J 2 bases, leaving 18 bases between the germline ends. CDR1 is MGHRA and CDR2 is YSYEKL in the germline V gene. The CDR3 spans 16 residues. The CDR3 reads CASRPTAARSTDTQYF. The CDR3 coding sequence is TGCGCCAGCAGGCCGACAGCGGCGAGGTCCACAGATACGCAGTATTTT.

The chain uses TRBV30 and TRBJ1-4, with TRBD1 matching 7 bases. The CDR3 extends over 14 amino acids. Germline assignment: CDR1 GTSNPN and CDR2 SVGIG (reference sequence). V shed 4 bases, J shed 7 bases, and the junction held 9 bases outside the gene matches. For the CDR3, the DNA is TGTGCCTGGATCGCGACGGGACAGAGTGAAAAACTGTTTTTT. Its protein product is CAWIATGQSEKLFF.

The chain links TRBV10-1 to TRBJ2-2; no definite D call. The V gene lost 5 bases and the J gene lost 0 bases, with 19 bases spanning the gap. This CDR3 is built from 18 residues. Germline V gives CDR1 WNHNN, CDR2 SYGVQD (reference sequence). The CDR3 spells CASSLVPQTIANTGELFF. CDR3 DNA sequence: TGCGCCAGCAGTCTGGTGCCACAAACCATCGCGAACACCGGGGAGCTGTTTTTT.

In its sample, this clonotype was seen many times. The chain uses TRBV3-1 and TRBJ2-1; 7 bases map to TRBD2. The trim removed 4 bases at V and 5 bases at J, leaving 8 bases unmatched. The CDR3 has 15 amino acids. Germline V gene data show CDR1 as LGHDT and CDR2 as YNNKEL (reference sequence). CDR3 DNA: TGTGCCAGCAGCCTCGGCGGGGGATACAACAATGAGCAGTTCTTC. The encoded protein is CASSLGGGYNNEQFF.

V and J are TRBV4-3 and TRBJ2-2; D is possibly TRBD2 (6 bases). In germline, CDR1 is LGHNA, CDR2 YSLEER. V was trimmed by 5 bases and J by 7 bases, leaving 17 bases between them. This CDR3 has 15 amino acids. The CDR3 sequence: CASSSSPGLFGELFF. The CDR3 DNA reads TGCGCCAGCAGCTCTTCTCCGGGACTTTTCGGGGAGCTGTTTTTT.

In this sample, this clonotype turned up many times. The chain links TRBV20-1 to TRBJ1-1; D not certain. The germline CDR1 and CDR2 sequences are DFQATT and SNEGSKA (reference sequence). Trimming removed 6 bases from V and 0 bases from J, with 11 bases in between. This CDR3 is 13 amino acids long. For the CDR3, the DNA is TGCAGTGCCAGGCAGAACATGAACACTGAAGCTTTCTTT. It yields the protein CSARQNMNTEAFF.

This clonotype was counted ten times or more. The chain employs TRBV10-3 and TRBJ1-2; D gene uncertain. Trimming took off 5 bases at V and 5 bases at J, with 15 bases between the two ends. This CDR3 region has 14 residues. Germline V lookup: CDR1 ENHRY, CDR2 SYGVKD. CDR3 sequence (DNA): TGTGCCATCAGTAAAACGGAACTGACTTATGGCTACACCTTC. It encodes CAISKTELTYGYTF.

This clonotype appeared a few times. The chain combines TRBV7-9 with TRBJ2-4; D is possibly TRBD1 or TRBD2 (5 bases each). The CDR3 is 13 amino acids. Germline lookup yields CDR1 SEHNR and CDR2 FQNEAQ (reference sequence). Trimming removed 3 bases from V and 8 bases from J, with 11 bases in between. The CDR3 loop is CASSLYQGDIQYF. CDR3 nucleotide sequence: TGTGCCAGCAGCTTGTATCAGGGAGACATTCAGTACTTC.

Of note for this clonotype: One end of the junction does not line up with germline, which may come from a read error. V usage is TRBV29-1 and J usage is TRBJ1-1; TRBD1 might be the D (5 bases). The CDR3 spans 12 residues. Germline CDR1 reads SQVTM; CDR2 reads ANQGSEA. Here the CDR3 DNA reads TGCAGCGTTGAATTGGGGCGTCCCGAAGCTTCCTTT. This codes for CSVELGRPEASF.